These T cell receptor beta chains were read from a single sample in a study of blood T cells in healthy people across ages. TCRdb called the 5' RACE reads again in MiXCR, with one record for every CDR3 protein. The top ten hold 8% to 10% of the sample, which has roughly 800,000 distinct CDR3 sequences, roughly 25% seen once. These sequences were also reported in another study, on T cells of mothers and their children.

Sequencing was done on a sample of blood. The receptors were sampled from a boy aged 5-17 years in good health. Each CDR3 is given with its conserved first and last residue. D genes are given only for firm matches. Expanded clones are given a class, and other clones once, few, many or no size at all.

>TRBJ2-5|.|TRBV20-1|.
TGCAGTGCTACCGAGAAAGAGACCCAGTACTTC
CSATEKETQYF
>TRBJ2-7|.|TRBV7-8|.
TGTGCCAGCAGCTTAGTGCTCCCTTACGAGCAGTACTTC
CASSLVLPYEQYF
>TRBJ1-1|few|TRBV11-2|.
TGTGCCAGCAAACAGGGTGCCCTCGTGAACACTGAAGCTTTCTTT
CASKQGALVNTEAFF
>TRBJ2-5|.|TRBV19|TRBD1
TGTGCCAGTAGCGATACGGGACAGGGGGCCTGGTACCAAGAGACCCAGTACTTC
CASSDTGQGAWYQETQYF
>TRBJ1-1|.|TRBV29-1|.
TGCAGCGTTGGACTGGAGACTGAAGCTTTCTTT
CSVGLETEAFF
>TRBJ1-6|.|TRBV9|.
TGTGCCAGCAGCGAGGAAGGCTATAATTCACCCCTCCACTTT
CASSEEGYNSPLHF
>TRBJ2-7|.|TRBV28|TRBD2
TGTGCCAGCAGTGGGAGAGCGGGGATATACGAGCAGTACTTC
CASSGRAGIYEQYF
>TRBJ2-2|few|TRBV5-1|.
TGCGCCAGCAGCTTGGGGGCCGTTCCCGGGGAGCTGTTTTTT
CASSLGAVPGELFF
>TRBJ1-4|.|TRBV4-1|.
TGCGCCAGCAGCCGTGGAAAGGCCGAGGGTGAAAAACTGTTTTTT
CASSRGKAEGEKLFF
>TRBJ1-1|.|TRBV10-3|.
TGTGCCGCCGAGGGGTCTATGAACACTGAAGCTTTCTTT
CAAEGSMNTEAFF
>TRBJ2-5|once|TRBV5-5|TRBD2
TGTGCCAGCAGCTTCAGCGGGGACGGGAGAGAGACCCAGCACTTC
CASSFSGDGRETQHF
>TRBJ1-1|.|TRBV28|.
TGTGCCAGCAGGTTCCTCCGGGACCCCGAAGGAGCTTTCTTT
CASRFLRDPEGAFF
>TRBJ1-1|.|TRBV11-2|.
TGTGCCAGCAGCTTCAGGGATGAAGCTTTCTTT
CASSFRDEAFF
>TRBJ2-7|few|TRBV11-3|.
TGTGCCAGCAGCTTAGCCCCGGATCCCTCCTACGAGCAGTACTTC
CASSLAPDPSYEQYF
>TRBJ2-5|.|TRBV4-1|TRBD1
TGCGCCAGCAGCTTGACAGGGATGGAGACCCAGTACTTC
CASSLTGMETQYF
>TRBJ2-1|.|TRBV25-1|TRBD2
TGTGCCAGCAGTGGAAGCGGGAGGGTTAGCTCCTACAATGAGCAGTTCTTC
CASSGSGRVSSYNEQFF
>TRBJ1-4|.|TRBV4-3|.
TGCGCCAGCAGCCAAGATACGGGATGGACTAATGAAAAACTGTTTTTT
CASSQDTGWTNEKLFF
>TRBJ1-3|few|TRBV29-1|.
TGCAGCGCCGAGGCGAGCTCTGGAAACACCATATATTTT
CSAEASSGNTIYF
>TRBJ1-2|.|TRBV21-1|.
TGTGCCAGGCCAAGAGGGGCGGATATCTATGGCTACACCTTC
CARPRGADIYGYTF
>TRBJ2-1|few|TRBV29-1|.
TGCAGCGCCTCCGGCGCATACAATGAGCAGTTCTTC
CSASGAYNEQFF
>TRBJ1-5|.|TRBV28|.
TGTGCCAGCAGTCCCACGACCAGCCATCAGCCCCAGCATTTT
CASSPTTSHQPQHF
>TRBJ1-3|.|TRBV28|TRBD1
TGTGCCAGCAGGCCCCAGGCAGGGGGTACCTCTGGAAACACCATATATTTT
CASRPQAGGTSGNTIYF
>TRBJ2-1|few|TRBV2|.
TGTGCCAGCAGTGTAGGGGCCTACAATGAGCAGTTCTTC
CASSVGAYNEQFF
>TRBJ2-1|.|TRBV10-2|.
TGCGCCAGCAGTGAGCCAGCGGAAACCTCCTACAATGAGCAGTTCTTC
CASSEPAETSYNEQFF
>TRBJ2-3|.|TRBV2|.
TGTGCCAGCAGTGAAACGGGAGCGGTAGATACGCAGTATTTT
CASSETGAVDTQYF
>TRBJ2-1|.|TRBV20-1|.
TGCAGTGCTCTAGACAGTGGTGAGCAGTTCTTC
CSALDSGEQFF
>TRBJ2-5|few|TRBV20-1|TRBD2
TGCAGTGCTGCGGGGACTAGCGGGCGCAAAGAGACCCAGTACTTC
CSAAGTSGRKETQYF
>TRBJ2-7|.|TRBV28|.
TGTGCCAGCAGTTTATGGTCGGGAGACTACGAGCAGTACTTC
CASSLWSGDYEQYF
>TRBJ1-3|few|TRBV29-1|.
TGCAGCGTTAGGGTCGGAAACACCATATATTTT
CSVRVGNTIYF
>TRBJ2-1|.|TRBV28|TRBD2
TGTGCCAGCAGTTTTCGGGCGGGAGGGCTTTCTCGTACCCCCTACAATGAGCAGTTCTTC
CASSFRAGGLSRTPYNEQFF
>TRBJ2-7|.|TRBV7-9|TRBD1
TGTGCCAGCAGCTTCTGGACAGGGGCCTACGAGCAGTACTTC
CASSFWTGAYEQYF
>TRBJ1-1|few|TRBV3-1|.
TGTGCCAGCAGCCAAGATGCCGGAGCCCCCACTGAAGCTTTCTTT
CASSQDAGAPTEAFF
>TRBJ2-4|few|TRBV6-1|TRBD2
TGTGCCAGCAGGGCCGGGACTAGCGGTGCCCTAGCCAAAAACATTCAGTACTTC
CASRAGTSGALAKNIQYF
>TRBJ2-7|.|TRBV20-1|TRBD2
TGCAGTGCTAGAGGGCCTAGCGGGGGCTTAGAGCAGTACTTC
CSARGPSGGLEQYF
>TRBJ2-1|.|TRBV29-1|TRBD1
TGCAGCGTTGAATCTTGGACAGGGCAAGCCTACAATGAGCAGTTCTTC
CSVESWTGQAYNEQFF
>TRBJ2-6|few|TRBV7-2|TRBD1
TGTGCCAGCAGCTTAGACAGGGGAAAGTCCAACGTCCTGACTTTC
CASSLDRGKSNVLTF
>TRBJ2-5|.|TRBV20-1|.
TGCAGTGCTGAGGGTTTAGCTTTACAGACCCAAGAGACCCAGTACTTC
CSAEGLALQTQETQYF
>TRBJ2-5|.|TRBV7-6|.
TGTGCCAGCACCGAAACACCTCTGGAGACCCAGTACTTC
CASTETPLETQYF
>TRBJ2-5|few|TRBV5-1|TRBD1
TGCGCCAGCAGCCCTCAACCGGGACAGGGAGAGACCCAGTACTTC
CASSPQPGQGETQYF
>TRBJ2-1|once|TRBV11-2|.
TGTGCCAGCAGCCGTGGAGTGTCCTACAATGAGCAGTTCTTC
CASSRGVSYNEQFF
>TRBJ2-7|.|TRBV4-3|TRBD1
TGCGCCAGCAGCCAAGTGGGGGACAGGGGTGACGAGCAGTACTTC
CASSQVGDRGDEQYF
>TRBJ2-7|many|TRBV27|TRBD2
TGTGCCAGCAGGGGACTAGCGGGAGACTACGAGCAGTACTTC
CASRGLAGDYEQYF
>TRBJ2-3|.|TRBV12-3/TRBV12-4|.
TGTGCCAGCAGCCTGACGATCGGGGGAGCAAGCACAGATACGCAGTATTTT
CASSLTIGGASTDTQYF
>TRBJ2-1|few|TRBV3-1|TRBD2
TGTGCCTGCAGCCAAAGTAGCGGGAGGGCCGATGAGCAGTTCTTC
CACSQSSGRADEQFF
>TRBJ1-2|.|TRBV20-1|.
TGCAGTGCTAGAATGATCTATGGCTACACCTTC
CSARMIYGYTF
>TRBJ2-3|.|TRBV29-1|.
TGCAGCGTTGAAGATCTTGAGGCGGCGGTTGGTGATACGCAGTATTTT
CSVEDLEAAVGDTQYF
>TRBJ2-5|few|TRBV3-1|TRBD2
TGTGCCAGCAGCCAAGCCCGGACTAGATTAGAGACCCAGTACTTC
CASSQARTRLETQYF
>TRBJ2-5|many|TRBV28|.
TGTGCCAGCAGTACAGGCCAAGAGACCCAGTACTTC
CASSTGQETQYF
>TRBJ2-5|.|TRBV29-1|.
TGCAGCGTTGTTGAGTACCAAGAGACCCAGTACTTC
CSVVEYQETQYF
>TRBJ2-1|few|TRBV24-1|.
TGTGCCACCAGTGATCCCCGGGACACCAACAATGAGCAGTTCTTC
CATSDPRDTNNEQFF
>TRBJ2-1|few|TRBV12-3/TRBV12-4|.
TGTGCCAGCACCTTGACAGATACCTACAATGAGCAGTTCTTC
CASTLTDTYNEQFF
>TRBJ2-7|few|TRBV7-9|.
TGTGCCAGCGGAAAGTCCGTACCTTCTTACGAGCAGTACTTC
CASGKSVPSYEQYF
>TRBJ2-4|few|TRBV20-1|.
TGCAGTGCTAGATCTCCAGGGGCTCAACAAAACATTCAGTACTTC
CSARSPGAQQNIQYF